The source of this T cell receptor (beta chain) is a study of T cell repertoires in cytomegalovirus infection. MiXCR, run by TCRdb on the reads, gives a single entry per CDR3 protein. The sample contains about 900,000 distinct CDR3 sequences, less than 40% of which appear only once. The CDR3 spans 13 residues. CDR1 and CDR2 (germline): SQVTM, ANQGSEA. Regarding the study as a whole: The ex vivo response was dominated by HLA-C-restricted CMV-specific TCR beta clonotypes.

In the case of this clonotype: Its specificity is unknown. A junction end diverges from the germline sequence, so it may reflect a read error.

The receptor was isolated from a human donor in good health (CMV status not recorded). Some clones in this sample may be carry-over from other donors' samples. Specimen: cultured CD8+ T cells from PBMCs, collected from culture after CMV antigen stimulation. This sequence joins TRBV29-1 and TRBJ2-2, with TRBD1 matching over 8 bases. CDR3 DNA: TGTAGCGTGTCGACAGGGGCGCCCGGGGAGCTGTTTTTT. Translation gives CSVSTGAPGELFF.